Listed below are T cell receptor beta chains from one sample, sequenced in a study of cytomegalovirus exposure and HLA in healthy donors. Assay: immunoSEQ multiplex PCR; the TCRdb copy retains only in-frame clones and omits some. Of fewer than 200,000 clones in the sample, approximately 81% were seen once. Source material: PBMCs. These TCRs come from a woman aged 18-29 years in good health and CMV-seronegative. CDR3s leave out the opening cysteine and the closing phenylalanine or tryptophan. Each record gives: J gene, V gene, CDR3 protein.

TRBJ2-7,TRBV10-2,ASSGTSGTNDWTYEQY
TRBJ1-6,TRBV19,ASTRTGLNNSPLH
TRBJ2-5,TRBV7-3,ASSLGAGVETQY
TRBJ2-7,TRBV5-1,ASSWDRESEQY
TRBJ1-1,TRBV28,ASSLEGARTEAF
TRBJ1-5,TRBV2,ASSANGGGGQPQH
TRBJ2-7,TRBV19,ASKTYRTSGRAHEQY
TRBJ2-7,TRBV15,ATSSGLAGGRNEQY
TRBJ1-3,TRBV2,ASKGRAGNTIY
TRBJ1-1,TRBV30,AWATSGPLWDTEAF
TRBJ2-3,TRBV9,ASSVATYADTQY
TRBJ2-1,TRBV18,ASSPPGQGNEQF
TRBJ1-3,TRBV5-4,ASSLGGVGNTIY
TRBJ2-7,TRBV6-5,ASRGTSGAYEQY
TRBJ2-3,TRBV5-4,ASSHPSSGRDTQY
TRBJ1-5,TRBV11-2,ASSLGQINQPQH
TRBJ1-2,TRBV27,ASSSEKDGQREGYT
TRBJ2-2,TRBV14,ASPPRTGRNTGELF
TRBJ2-2,TRBV28,ASSWGLAGEGGELF
TRBJ2-5,TRBV30,AWRGLAPGTQY
TRBJ1-5,TRBV7-8,ASSSRDREQPQH
TRBJ1-5,TRBV11-2,ASSFRGISNQPQH
TRBJ2-2,TRBV19,ASSTLGTSGRVGTGELF
TRBJ1-1,TRBV27,ASRPGGAPEAF
TRBJ1-4,TRBV11-2,ASSLGTGGTEKLF
TRBJ2-5,TRBV27,ASRREGRAQETQY
TRBJ1-4,TRBV9,ASSLGPSEKLF
TRBJ1-5,TRBV11-2,ASSRGTENQPQH
TRBJ2-1,TRBV28,ASSFWTSGPDNEQF
TRBJ2-3,TRBV11-3,ASSPQQGTQY
TRBJ2-1,TRBV27,ATSDRGIYNEQF
TRBJ1-4,TRBV28,ATLAGPGEKLF
TRBJ2-3,TRBV1,TNIPLGTSGLGDTQY
TRBJ2-3,TRBV7-9,ASSFTLGQGTDTQY
TRBJ2-7,TRBV6-6,ATIPGSGRGGEQY
TRBJ1-3,TRBV15,AIPGTATSGNTIY
TRBJ2-7,TRBV2,ASSVGRGGGEQY
TRBJ1-5,TRBV28,ASSLLQGMSKPQH
TRBJ2-7,TRBV19,ASSRGLAGSYEQY
TRBJ1-5,TRBV7-5,ARSLEGAGQGLKKGGQPQH
TRBJ2-1,TRBV9,ASNPSGSSYNEQF
TRBJ2-7,TRBV10-2,ASTIGGLSYEQY
TRBJ1-1,TRBV7-8,ASTYFRTSTEAF
TRBJ1-2,TRBV29-1,SVIDEGDGYT